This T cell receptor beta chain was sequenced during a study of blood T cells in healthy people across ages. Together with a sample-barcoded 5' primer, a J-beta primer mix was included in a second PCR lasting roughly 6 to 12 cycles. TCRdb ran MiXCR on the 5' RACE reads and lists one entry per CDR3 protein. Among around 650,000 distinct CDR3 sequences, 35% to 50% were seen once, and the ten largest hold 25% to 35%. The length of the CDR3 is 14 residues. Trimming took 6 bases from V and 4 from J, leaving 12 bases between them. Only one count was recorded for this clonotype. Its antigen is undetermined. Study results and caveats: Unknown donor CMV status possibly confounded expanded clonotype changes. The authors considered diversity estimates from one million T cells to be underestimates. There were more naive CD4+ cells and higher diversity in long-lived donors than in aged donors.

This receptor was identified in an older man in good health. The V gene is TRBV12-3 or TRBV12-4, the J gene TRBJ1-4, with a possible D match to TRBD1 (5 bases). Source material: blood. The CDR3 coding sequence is TGTGCCAGCAGAAGGGGACCTTTTAATGAAAAACTGTTTTTT. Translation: CASRRGPFNEKLFF.